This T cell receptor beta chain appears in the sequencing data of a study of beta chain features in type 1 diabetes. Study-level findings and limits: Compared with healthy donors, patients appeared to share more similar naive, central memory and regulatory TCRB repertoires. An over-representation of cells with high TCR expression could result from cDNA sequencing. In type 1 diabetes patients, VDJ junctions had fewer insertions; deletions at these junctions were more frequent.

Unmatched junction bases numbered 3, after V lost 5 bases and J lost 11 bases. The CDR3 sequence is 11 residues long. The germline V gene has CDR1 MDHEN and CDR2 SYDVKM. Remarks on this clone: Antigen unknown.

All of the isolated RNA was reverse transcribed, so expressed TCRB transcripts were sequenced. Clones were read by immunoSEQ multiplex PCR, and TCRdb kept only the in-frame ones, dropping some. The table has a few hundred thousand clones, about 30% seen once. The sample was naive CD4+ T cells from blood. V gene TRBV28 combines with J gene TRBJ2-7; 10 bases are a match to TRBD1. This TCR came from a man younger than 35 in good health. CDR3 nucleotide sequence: TGTGCCAGCAGTCACGGGACAGGGGAGTACTTC. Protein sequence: CASSHGTGEYF.